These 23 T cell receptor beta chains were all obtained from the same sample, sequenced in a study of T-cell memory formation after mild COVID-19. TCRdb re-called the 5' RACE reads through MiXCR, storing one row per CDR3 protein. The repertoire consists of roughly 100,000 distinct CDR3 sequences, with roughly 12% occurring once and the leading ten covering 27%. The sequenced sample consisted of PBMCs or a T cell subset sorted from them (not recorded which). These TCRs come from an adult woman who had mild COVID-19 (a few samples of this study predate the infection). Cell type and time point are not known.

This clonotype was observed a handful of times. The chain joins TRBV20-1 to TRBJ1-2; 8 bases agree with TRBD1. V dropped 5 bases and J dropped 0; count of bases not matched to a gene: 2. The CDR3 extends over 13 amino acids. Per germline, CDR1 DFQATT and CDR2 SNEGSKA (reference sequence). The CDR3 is CSALDRANYGYTF. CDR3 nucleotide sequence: TGCAGTGCTCTGGACAGGGCTAACTATGGCTACACCTTC.

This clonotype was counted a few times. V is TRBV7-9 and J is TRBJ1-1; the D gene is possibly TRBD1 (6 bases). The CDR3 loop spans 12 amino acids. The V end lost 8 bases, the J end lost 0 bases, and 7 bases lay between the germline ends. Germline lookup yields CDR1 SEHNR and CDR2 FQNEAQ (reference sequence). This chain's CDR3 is CASEGVNTEAFF. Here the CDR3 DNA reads TGTGCCAGCGAGGGGGTGAACACTGAAGCTTTCTTT.

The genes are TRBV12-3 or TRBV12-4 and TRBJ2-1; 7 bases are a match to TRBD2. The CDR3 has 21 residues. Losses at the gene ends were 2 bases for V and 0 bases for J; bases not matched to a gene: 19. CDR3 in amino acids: CASSLSQRLVSRGTSYNEQFF. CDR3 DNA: TGTGCCAGCAGTTTAAGCCAACGTCTCGTATCGCGGGGGACCTCCTACAATGAGCAGTTCTTC.

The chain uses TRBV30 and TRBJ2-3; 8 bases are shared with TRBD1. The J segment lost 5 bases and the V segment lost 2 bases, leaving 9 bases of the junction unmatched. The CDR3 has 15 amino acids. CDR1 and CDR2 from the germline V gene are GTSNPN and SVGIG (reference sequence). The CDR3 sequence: CAWSPGTGGGDTQYF. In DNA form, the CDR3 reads TGTGCCTGGAGTCCAGGGACAGGCGGAGGAGATACGCAGTATTTT.

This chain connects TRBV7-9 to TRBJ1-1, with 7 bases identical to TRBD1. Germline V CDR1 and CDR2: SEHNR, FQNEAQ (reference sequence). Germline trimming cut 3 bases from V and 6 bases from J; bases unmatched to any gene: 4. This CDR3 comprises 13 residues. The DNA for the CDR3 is TGTGCCAGCAGCTTTGACAGGGCCGCTGAAGCTTTCTTT. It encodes CASSFDRAAEAFF.

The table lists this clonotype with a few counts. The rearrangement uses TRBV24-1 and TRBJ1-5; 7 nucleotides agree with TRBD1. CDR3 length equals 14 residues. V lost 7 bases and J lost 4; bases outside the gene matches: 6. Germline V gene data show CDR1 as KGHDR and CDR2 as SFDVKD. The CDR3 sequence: CATSEQGRNQPQHF. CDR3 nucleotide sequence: TGTGCCACCAGCGAACAGGGGAGAAATCAGCCCCAGCATTTT.

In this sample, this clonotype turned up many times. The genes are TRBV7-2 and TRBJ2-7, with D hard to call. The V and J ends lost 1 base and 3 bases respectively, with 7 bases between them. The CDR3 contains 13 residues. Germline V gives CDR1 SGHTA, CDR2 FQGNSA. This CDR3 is CASSLDVLYEQYF. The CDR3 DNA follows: TGTGCCAGCAGCTTAGATGTCCTCTACGAGCAGTACTTC.

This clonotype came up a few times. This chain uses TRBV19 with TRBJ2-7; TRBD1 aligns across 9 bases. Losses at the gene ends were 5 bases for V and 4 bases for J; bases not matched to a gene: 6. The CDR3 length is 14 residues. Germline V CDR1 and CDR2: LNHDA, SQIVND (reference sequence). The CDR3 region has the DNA TGTGCCAGTAGTGACCGGGACAGGGAGTACGAGCAGTACTTC. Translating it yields CASSDRDREYEQYF.

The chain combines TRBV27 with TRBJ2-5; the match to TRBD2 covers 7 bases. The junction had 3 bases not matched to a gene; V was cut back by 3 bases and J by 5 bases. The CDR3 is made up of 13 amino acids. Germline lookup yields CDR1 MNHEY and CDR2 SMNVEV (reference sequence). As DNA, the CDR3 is TGTGCCAGCAGTTTCTACGGGAGGGAGACCCAGTACTTC. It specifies CASSFYGRETQYF.

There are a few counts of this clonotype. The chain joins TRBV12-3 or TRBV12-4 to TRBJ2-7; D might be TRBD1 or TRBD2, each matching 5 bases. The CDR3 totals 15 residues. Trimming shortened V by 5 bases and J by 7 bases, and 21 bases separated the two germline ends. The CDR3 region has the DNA TGTGCCAGCAGTCACCGCCGGGACCCTTCCGGTGAGCAGTACTTC. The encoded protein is CASSHRRDPSGEQYF.

In nucleotides, the CDR3 is TGTGCCAGCAATATAGGACTAGCGGGAGGCGAGCAGTACTTC. Protein: CASNIGLAGGEQYF. The genes are TRBV6-6 and TRBJ2-7; 14 bases map to TRBD2. Looked up from germline, CDR1 is MNHNY and CDR2 is SVGAGI (reference sequence). The CDR3 is 14 amino acids. Unmatched junction bases numbered 5, after V lost 7 bases and J lost 6 bases.

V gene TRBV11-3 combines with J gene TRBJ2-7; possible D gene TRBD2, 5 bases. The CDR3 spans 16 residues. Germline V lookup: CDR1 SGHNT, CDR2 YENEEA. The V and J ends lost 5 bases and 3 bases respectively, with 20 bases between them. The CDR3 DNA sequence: TGTGCCAGCAGCCCATACACTGGCGAGCGGAGCTACGAGCAGTACTTC. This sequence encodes CASSPYTGERSYEQYF.

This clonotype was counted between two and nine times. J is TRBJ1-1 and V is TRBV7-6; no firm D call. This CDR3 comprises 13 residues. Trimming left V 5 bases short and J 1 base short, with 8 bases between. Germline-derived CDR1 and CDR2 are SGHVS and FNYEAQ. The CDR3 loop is CASSPQSNTEAFF. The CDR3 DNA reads TGTGCCAGCAGCCCCCAGTCGAACACTGAAGCTTTCTTT.

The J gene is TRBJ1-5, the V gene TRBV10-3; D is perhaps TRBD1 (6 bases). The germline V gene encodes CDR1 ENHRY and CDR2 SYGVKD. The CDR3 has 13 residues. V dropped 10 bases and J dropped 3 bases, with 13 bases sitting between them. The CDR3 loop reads CASGRGYNQPQHF. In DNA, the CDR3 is TGTGCCAGCGGAAGGGGGTACAATCAGCCCCAGCATTTT.

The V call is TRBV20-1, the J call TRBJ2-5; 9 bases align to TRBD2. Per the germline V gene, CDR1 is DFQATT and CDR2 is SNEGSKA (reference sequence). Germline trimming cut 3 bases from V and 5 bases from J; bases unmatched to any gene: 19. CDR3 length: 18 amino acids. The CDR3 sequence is CSASAGGLAGGPQETQYF. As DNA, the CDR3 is TGCAGTGCTAGTGCGGGGGGCCTTGCGGGAGGGCCCCAGGAGACCCAGTACTTC.

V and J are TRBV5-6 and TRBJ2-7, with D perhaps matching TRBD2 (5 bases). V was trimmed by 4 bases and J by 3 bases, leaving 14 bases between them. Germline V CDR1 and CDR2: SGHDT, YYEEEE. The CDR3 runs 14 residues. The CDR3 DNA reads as TGTGCCAGCAGCCGGGTTCAGGCGGGCTACGAGCAGTACTTC. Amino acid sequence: CASSRVQAGYEQYF.

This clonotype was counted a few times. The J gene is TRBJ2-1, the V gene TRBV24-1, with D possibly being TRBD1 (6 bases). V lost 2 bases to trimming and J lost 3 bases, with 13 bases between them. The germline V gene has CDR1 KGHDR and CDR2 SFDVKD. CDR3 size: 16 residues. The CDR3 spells CATSDSQGIDYNEQFF. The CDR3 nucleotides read TGTGCCACCAGTGATTCACAGGGAATAGACTACAATGAGCAGTTCTTC.

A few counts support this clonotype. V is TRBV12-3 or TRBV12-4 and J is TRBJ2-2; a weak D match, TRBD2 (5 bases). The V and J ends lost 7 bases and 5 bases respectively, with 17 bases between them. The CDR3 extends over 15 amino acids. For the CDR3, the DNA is TGTGCCAGCACCCCGGGGTGGCTGGATACCGGGGAGCTGTTTTTT. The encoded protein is CASTPGWLDTGELFF.

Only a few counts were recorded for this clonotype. The CDR3 DNA follows: TGCAGTGCTAGAGATAGCGGGAGGGCCGAGTTTGAGCAGTTCTTC. This gives the protein CSARDSGRAEFEQFF. This sequence joins TRBV20-1 and TRBJ2-1, with 11 bases identical to TRBD2. The CDR3 contains 15 residues. Germline loops: CDR1 DFQATT, CDR2 SNEGSKA (reference sequence). Trimming took 0 bases from V and 9 from J; bases not matched to a gene: 7.

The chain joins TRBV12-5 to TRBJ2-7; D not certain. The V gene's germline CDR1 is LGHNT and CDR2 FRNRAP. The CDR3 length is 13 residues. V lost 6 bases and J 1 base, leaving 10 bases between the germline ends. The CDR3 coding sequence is TGTGCTAGTGGACCAGAGAATTCCTACGAGCAGTACTTC. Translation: CASGPENSYEQYF.

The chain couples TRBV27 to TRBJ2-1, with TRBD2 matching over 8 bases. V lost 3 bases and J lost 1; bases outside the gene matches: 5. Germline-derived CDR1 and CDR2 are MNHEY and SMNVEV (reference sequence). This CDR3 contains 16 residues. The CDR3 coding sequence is TGTGCCAGCAGTTTCTCCCCTAGCGGGTCCTACAATGAGCAGTTCTTC. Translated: CASSFSPSGSYNEQFF.

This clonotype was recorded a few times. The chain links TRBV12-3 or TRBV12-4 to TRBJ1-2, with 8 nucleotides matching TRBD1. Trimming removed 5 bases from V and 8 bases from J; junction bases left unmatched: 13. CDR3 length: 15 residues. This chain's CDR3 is CASSAHRTGLEGYTF. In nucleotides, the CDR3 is TGTGCCAGCAGTGCGCACCGGACAGGGCTAGAGGGCTACACCTTC.

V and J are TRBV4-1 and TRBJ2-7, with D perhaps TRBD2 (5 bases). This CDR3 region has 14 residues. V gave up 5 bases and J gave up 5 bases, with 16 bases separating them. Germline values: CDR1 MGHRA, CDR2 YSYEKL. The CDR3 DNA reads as TGCGCCAGCAGCTCCGGGATCCTTCACGACGAGCAGTACTTC. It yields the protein CASSSGILHDEQYF.